These 26 T cell receptor beta chains were sequenced from one sample in a study of shared clonotypes between healthy human individuals. The protocol was immunoSEQ multiplex PCR, while the TCRdb copy is restricted to in-frame clones and leaves out a portion. The profile shows some 1,600,000 clones, approximately 98% of them singletons. The sample taken for sequencing was naive CD4+ T cells sorted from blood. Subset reported: CD45RA+ positively selected. The receptors were sampled from a young man in good health.

The chain is built from TRBV7-9 and TRBJ2-2, with D possibly TRBD1 on 6 matching bases. V lost 1 base to trimming and J lost 9 bases, with 18 bases between them. The germline V gene has CDR1 SEHNR and CDR2 FQNEAQ (reference sequence). The CDR3 covers 16 residues. In DNA form, the CDR3 reads TGTGCCAGCAGCTTAGGATATGGACAGAGAAACTGGGAGCTGTTTTTT. It encodes CASSLGYGQRNWELFF.

The rearrangement joins TRBV28 to TRBJ2-7; tentative D call: TRBD2 (6 bases). V was shortened by 1 base and J by 4 bases, with 11 bases between the two germline ends. CDR1 is MDHEN and CDR2 is SYDVKM in the germline V gene. The CDR3 sequence is 14 residues long. CDR3: CASSLFGAGYEQYF. The CDR3 region has the DNA TGTGCCAGCAGTTTATTCGGGGCGGGGTACGAGCAGTACTTC. Complete variable domain (other parts from reference TRBV28 and TRBJ2-7): DVKVTQSSRYLVKRTGEKVFLECVQDMDHENMFWYRQDPGLGLRLIYFSYDVKMKEKGDIPEGYSVSREKKERFSLILESASTNQTSMYLCASSLFGAGYEQYFGPGTRLTVT.

This clone was observed once. The chain is built from TRBV28 and TRBJ2-7; TRBD1 agrees at 9 bases. This CDR3 spans 13 amino acids. Looked up from germline, CDR1 is MDHEN and CDR2 is SYDVKM. V dropped 10 bases and J dropped 6; count of bases not matched to a gene: 10. This CDR3 is CAITRGTGIEQYF. The CDR3, as DNA: TGTGCCATCACTCGGGGGACAGGGATCGAGCAGTACTTC.

The rearrangement joins TRBV2 to TRBJ2-7, with 9 positions matching TRBD2. Germline V gene data show CDR1 as SNHLY and CDR2 as FYNNEI. This CDR3 has 15 residues. With V trimmed by 6 bases and J by 0 bases, 6 bases remained unmatched. This CDR3 is CASSSNSGSSYEQYF. The DNA for the CDR3 is TGTGCCAGCAGCTCAAATAGCGGGAGCTCCTACGAGCAGTACTTC.

CDR3 sequence reads: CASSLLGIDRGAYEQYF. The CDR3 nucleotides are TGTGCCAGCAGCTTACTAGGAATCGACAGGGGGGCCTACGAGCAGTACTTC. The chain uses TRBV11-2 and TRBJ2-7; 9 bases line up with TRBD1. Germline CDR1 and CDR2: SGHAT and FQNNGV. The CDR3 loop spans 17 amino acids. V gave up 2 bases and J gave up 2 bases; unmatched junction bases: 10.

The rearrangement links TRBV7-2 to TRBJ2-7, with D tentatively TRBD1 (6 bases). From germline, CDR1 is SGHTA and CDR2 FQGNSA. V dropped 4 bases and J dropped 4 bases, with 11 bases sitting between them. The CDR3 is made up of 13 amino acids. In DNA form, the CDR3 reads TGTGCCAGCAGCTCGACAGGAGAATACGAGCAGTACTTC. Protein sequence: CASSSTGEYEQYF.

The chain is built from TRBV18 and TRBJ2-7; 7 bases match TRBD1. V lost 4 bases, J lost 1 base, and 4 bases stayed unmatched. The CDR3 covers 14 residues. The germline V gene has CDR1 KGHSH and CDR2 LQKENI. The CDR3 sequence: CASSRRQGSYEQYF. CDR3 sequence (DNA): TGTGCCAGCTCACGAAGACAGGGATCCTACGAGCAGTACTTC.

V is TRBV14 and J is TRBJ1-4; D might be TRBD1 (5 bases). Germline CDR1 is SGHDN and CDR2 is FVKESK. V lost 4 bases and J 7 bases, leaving 7 bases between the germline ends. This CDR3 has 12 residues. The CDR3 region has the DNA TGTGCCAGCAGCCCCCAGGGTGAAAAACTGTTTTTT. The encoded protein is CASSPQGEKLFF.

The chain has TRBV28 and TRBJ1-5; 7 positions agree with TRBD1. Germline values: CDR1 MDHEN, CDR2 SYDVKM. The J segment lost 5 bases and the V segment lost 1 base, leaving 8 bases of the junction unmatched. CDR3 size: 16 residues. CDR3 amino acids: CASSLLAGGSYQPQHF. DNA of the CDR3: TGTGCCAGCAGTTTATTGGCAGGGGGGTCCTATCAGCCCCAGCATTTT. Variable domain in full (rest from reference TRBV28 and TRBJ1-5): DVKVTQSSRYLVKRTGEKVFLECVQDMDHENMFWYRQDPGLGLRLIYFSYDVKMKEKGDIPEGYSVSREKKERFSLILESASTNQTSMYLCASSLLAGGSYQPQHFGDGTRLSIL.

This chain uses TRBV6-1 with TRBJ1-2; maybe TRBD1 (5 bases). The germline gives CDR1 MNHNS, CDR2 SASEGT. This CDR3 comprises 13 residues. Trimming pared 3 bases from V and 8 bases from J, leaving 13 bases between. The CDR3 nucleotides read TGTGCCAGCAGTGACAGGGCGTTAGGAGGCTACACCTTC. This codes for CASSDRALGGYTF.

The V gene is TRBV28, the J gene TRBJ2-7, with D unresolved. Deletions cut 6 bases from V and 4 bases from J, with 7 bases between. Germline V gene data show CDR1 as MDHEN and CDR2 as SYDVKM. This CDR3 has 11 amino acids. The CDR3 DNA reads as TGTGCCAGCAGCCAGGCGTACGAGCAGTACTTC. Its protein is CASSQAYEQYF.

A remark on this clone: Other nucleotide sequences from this sample produce the same CDR3. This chain uses TRBV28 with TRBJ1-2; TRBD1 agrees at 8 bases. The germline CDR1 and CDR2 sequences are MDHEN and SYDVKM. This CDR3 is 13 amino acids long. Trimming cost V 6 bases and J 7 bases; bases outside gene matches: 7. CDR3 nucleotides: TGTGCCAGCAGCCTCGGACAGGGTGGTGGCTACACCTTC. Amino acid sequence: CASSLGQGGGYTF.

This clone was seen once. CDR3 residues: CSVVRDYTSYEQYF. As DNA, the CDR3 is TGCAGCGTTGTCCGGGACTATACCTCCTACGAGCAGTACTTC. This chain uses TRBV29-1 with TRBJ2-7; 7 nucleotides agree with TRBD2. The CDR3 extends over 14 amino acids. With V trimmed by 4 bases and J by 0 bases, 6 bases remained unmatched. Germline CDR1 SQVTM, CDR2 ANQGSEA.

The chain has TRBV6-5 and TRBJ2-7; D gene unclear. The CDR3 has 14 amino acids. CDR1 MNHEY and CDR2 SVGAGI come from the germline V gene. V was cut by 6 bases and J by 5 bases, with 17 bases left in between. Here the CDR3 DNA reads TGTGCCAGCAGATCTCCCGCTGGGCGTAACGAGCAGTACTTC. It translates to CASRSPAGRNEQYF.

The V gene is TRBV28, the J gene TRBJ1-4; perhaps TRBD1 as D (6 bases). CDR1 and CDR2 from the germline V gene are MDHEN and SYDVKM. V was pared by 7 bases and J by 5 bases, with 14 bases between. The CDR3 contains 14 residues. CDR3: CASMGGGLNEKLFF. CDR3 in DNA: TGTGCCAGCATGGGAGGGGGGTTAAATGAAAAACTGTTTTTT.

The J gene is TRBJ2-7, the V gene TRBV5-6; possible D gene TRBD2, 6 bases. V lost 4 bases, J lost 2 bases, and 16 bases lay in between. Germline V lookup: CDR1 SGHDT, CDR2 YYEEEE. The CDR3 runs 15 residues. The CDR3 sequence: CASSPTGTLTYEQYF. CDR3 nucleotides: TGTGCCAGCAGCCCCACCGGGACTTTAACCTACGAGCAGTACTTC.

This rearrangement joins TRBV12-1 to TRBJ1-2; the table's D call, TRBD1, has no DNA check behind it. TRBV12-1 counts as a pseudogene. The CDR3 loop spans 20 amino acids. In DNA, the CDR3 is TGTGCCAGCAGCGGACCCGGGACAGGGGGTGGGCCCGGATTAAATTATGGCTACACCTTC. It codes for CASSGPGTGGGPGLNYGYTF.

The CDR3 reads CASSHLLVGGEQYF. In nucleotides, the CDR3 is TGCGCCAGCAGCCACCTACTAGTGGGGGGCGAGCAGTACTTC. The gene calls are TRBV4-3 and TRBJ2-7; TRBD2 is a possible D gene (6 bases). The V gene lost 3 bases and the J gene lost 6 bases, with 15 bases spanning the gap. The CDR3 has 14 amino acids. CDR1 LGHNA and CDR2 YSLEER come from the germline V gene.

A single count supports this clone. The V and J genes are TRBV7-3 and TRBJ2-1, with 7 nucleotides matching TRBD2. V shed 5 bases, J shed 7 bases, and the junction held 8 bases outside the gene matches. The CDR3 contains 14 residues. Germline V CDR1 and CDR2: SGHTA, FQGTGA. The CDR3 coding sequence is TGTGCCAGCAGCCCAATGGGGACTACTAATGAGCAGTTCTTC. It translates to CASSPMGTTNEQFF. The full variable domain, rest sourced from reference TRBV7-3 and TRBJ2-1, is GAGVSQTPSNKVTEKGKYVELRCDPISGHTALYWYRQSLGQGPEFLIYFQGTGAADDSGLPNDRFFAVRPEGSVSTLKIQRTERGDSAVYLCASSPMGTTNEQFFGPGTRLTVL.

This chain connects TRBV25-1 to TRBJ2-5, with 13 positions matching TRBD2. V dropped 0 bases and J dropped 14; count of bases not matched to a gene: 3. The CDR3 sequence is 13 residues long. From germline, CDR1 is MGHDK and CDR2 SYGVNS. In DNA form, the CDR3 reads TGTGCCAGCAGTGAATATGGGGGACTAGCGGGATACTTC. Translation gives CASSEYGGLAGYF.

The chain has TRBV28 and TRBJ2-2, with no clear D. The ends were cut back, 1 base at V and 3 bases at J, with 3 bases in the middle. Per the germline V gene, CDR1 is MDHEN and CDR2 is SYDVKM. The CDR3 is made up of 13 amino acids. CDR3 DNA sequence: TGTGCCAGCAGTTTATCGTACACCGGGGAGCTGTTTTTT. Its translation: CASSLSYTGELFF.

The chain joins TRBV5-1 to TRBJ1-2, with unresolved D. V was shortened by 1 base and J by 8 bases, with 12 bases between the two germline ends. The CDR3 extends over 13 amino acids. Germline V lookup: CDR1 SGHRS, CDR2 YFSETQ. CDR3: CASSLLKGDGYTF. DNA for the CDR3: TGCGCCAGCAGCTTGCTTAAGGGCGACGGCTACACCTTC.

V usage is TRBV6-5 and J usage is TRBJ2-7; 7 bases are a match to TRBD1. This CDR3 region has 14 residues. The germline V gene encodes CDR1 MNHEY and CDR2 SVGAGI. V lost 10 bases to trimming and J lost 6 bases; unmatched junction nucleotides: 15. CDR3 nucleotide sequence: TGTGCCACGGCCTTGGGCAGGGGGTTCGTCGAGCAGTACTTC. It codes for CATALGRGFVEQYF.

J is TRBJ2-1 and V is TRBV29-1; TRBD2 aligns across 7 bases. Germline V CDR1 and CDR2: SQVTM, ANQGSEA. V was clipped by 0 bases and J by 10 bases; unmatched bases: 12. The CDR3 has 15 amino acids. CDR3 protein: CSVEDRGTQRDEQFF. The DNA for the CDR3 is TGCAGCGTTGAAGATCGGGGGACTCAGCGGGACGAGCAGTTCTTC.

The J gene is TRBJ2-7, the V gene TRBV28; tentatively, D is TRBD1 (6 bases). Trimming pared 8 bases from V and 1 base from J, leaving 12 bases between. CDR1 is MDHEN and CDR2 is SYDVKM in the germline V gene. This CDR3 has 13 amino acids. CDR3: CASVGAGSYEQYF. CDR3 nucleotides: TGTGCCAGCGTGGGGGCGGGTTCCTACGAGCAGTACTTC.

The chain couples TRBV2 to TRBJ1-3; D perhaps matches TRBD1 (5 bases). Germline assignment: CDR1 SNHLY and CDR2 FYNNEI. V lost 7 bases to trimming and J lost 0 bases, with 13 bases between them. This CDR3 spans 15 amino acids. For the CDR3, the DNA is TGTGCCAGCACTAGGACACACATCTCTGGAAACACCATATATTTT. It codes for CASTRTHISGNTIYF.